What follows are 30 T cell receptor beta chains derived from one specimen sequenced in a study of blood T cell repertoires in COVID-19. TCRdb keeps only in-frame clones here, not all; method: immunoSEQ multiplex PCR. The sample has around 250,000 clones; around 88% are singletons. Sequencing was performed on peripheral blood. The source of these receptors is a woman older than 75 with COVID-19, enrolled during active disease.

The chain is built from TRBV10-3 and TRBJ1-4, with 9 bases lining up with TRBD1. The CDR3 is 16 amino acids. Germline V gives CDR1 ENHRY, CDR2 SYGVKD. Trimming removed 10 bases from V and 4 bases from J; junction bases left unmatched: 13. The CDR3 region has the DNA TGTGCCACCATGGACAGGGGCAATTTGGATAATGAAAAACTGTTTTTT. It specifies CATMDRGNLDNEKLFF.

The V gene is TRBV7-2, the J gene TRBJ1-6, with D possibly matching TRBD1 (5 bases). Germline lookup yields CDR1 SGHTA and CDR2 FQGNSA. Between the trimmed V and J ends, which lost 1 base and 6 bases, there was a span of 16 bases. CDR3 length: 17 amino acids. CDR3 amino acids: CASSLGSGGRANSPLHF. The CDR3 DNA follows: TGTGCCAGCAGCTTAGGGTCGGGGGGACGGGCTAATTCACCCCTCCACTTT.

The chain is built from TRBV25-1 and TRBJ1-6; tentative D call: TRBD1 (6 bases). The CDR3 sequence is 17 residues long. Between the trimmed V and J ends, which lost 3 bases and 1 base, there was a span of 13 bases. Germline-derived CDR1 and CDR2 are MGHDK and SYGVNS. In DNA form, the CDR3 reads TGTGCCAGCAGTGATGGGCAGGGGAATTCCTATAATTCACCCCTCCACTTT. Amino acid sequence: CASSDGQGNSYNSPLHF.

This chain uses TRBV6-5 with TRBJ2-2, with TRBD1 matching over 9 bases. The germline V gene encodes CDR1 MNHEY and CDR2 SVGAGI. The CDR3 totals 15 residues. The trim removed 5 bases at V and 0 bases at J, leaving 1 base unmatched. CDR3 amino acids: CASSRTGANTGELFF. CDR3 bases: TGTGCCAGCAGTCGGACAGGGGCGAACACCGGGGAGCTGTTTTTT.

The V gene is TRBV18, the J gene TRBJ1-6; D uncertain. This CDR3 region has 14 residues. Germline CDR1 KGHSH, CDR2 LQKENI. V gave up 2 bases and J gave up 10 bases, with 12 bases separating them. CDR3 protein: CASSPAGNDSPLHF. The DNA for the CDR3 is TGTGCCAGCTCACCAGCGGGGAATGACTCACCCCTCCACTTT.

The chain has TRBV4-3 and TRBJ2-1; 10 positions agree with TRBD2. Germline trimming cut 2 bases from V and 5 bases from J; bases unmatched to any gene: 3. The germline CDR1 and CDR2 sequences are LGHNA and YSLEER. The CDR3 sequence is 15 residues long. In nucleotides, the CDR3 is TGCGCCAGCAGCCAATCACTAGCGGGGAACAATGAGCAGTTCTTC. Translation: CASSQSLAGNNEQFF.

The rearrangement uses TRBV6-5 and TRBJ1-3; D is ambiguous. Germline loops: CDR1 MNHEY, CDR2 SVGAGI. With 5 bases removed from V and 4 bases from J, the gap between germline ends came to 12 bases. The CDR3 runs 14 residues. Written as DNA, the CDR3 is TGTGCCAGCAGTCCTCCGGGGATAGGAAACACCATATATTTT. It yields the protein CASSPPGIGNTIYF.

In DNA, the CDR3 is TGCGCCAGCAGCTCCTCAGGGGACTATGGCTACACCTTC. Protein: CASSSSGDYGYTF. This chain uses TRBV5-1 with TRBJ1-2; TRBD1 is a possible D gene (6 bases). Trimming took off 3 bases at V and 3 bases at J, with 9 bases between the two ends. Looked up from germline, CDR1 is SGHRS and CDR2 is YFSETQ. CDR3 length equals 13 residues. Looking up the rest from reference TRBV5-1 and TRBJ1-2 gives the full variable domain: KAGVTQTPRYLIKTRGQQVTLSCSPISGHRSVSWYQQTPGQGLQFLFEYFSETQRNKGNFPGRFSGRQFSNSRSEMNVSTLELGDSALYLCASSSSGDYGYTFGSGTRLTVV.

This clone was observed once. V is TRBV5-6 and J is TRBJ1-1; D remains ambiguous. The ends were cut back, 1 base at V and 8 bases at J, with 12 bases in the middle. The germline V gene encodes CDR1 SGHDT and CDR2 YYEEEE. The CDR3 extends over 13 amino acids. The CDR3 loop is CASSLIGGFEAFF. DNA for the CDR3: TGTGCCAGCAGCTTGATAGGAGGGTTCGAAGCTTTCTTT.

The chain carries TRBV7-8 and TRBJ2-3, with D possibly matching TRBD2 (7 bases). Trimming left V 2 bases short and J 2 bases short, with 17 bases between. The CDR3 runs to 17 residues. Germline V gene data show CDR1 as SGHVS and CDR2 as FQNEAQ. The CDR3: CASSLIGGHSNTDTQYF. CDR3 DNA: TGTGCCAGCAGCTTAATCGGGGGGCACTCAAACACAGATACGCAGTATTTT.

J is TRBJ1-2 and V is TRBV28; perhaps TRBD1 as D (6 bases). The CDR3 has 13 residues. Trimming removed 6 bases at V and 3 bases at J, with 11 bases between. Germline V gives CDR1 MDHEN, CDR2 SYDVKM. For the CDR3, the DNA is TGTGCCAGCAGGACAGGAGAATACTATGGCTACACCTTC. Translated: CASRTGEYYGYTF.

The chain links TRBV19 to TRBJ2-3; no firm D call. Germline V gene lookup returns CDR1 LNHDA and CDR2 SQIVND (reference sequence). The CDR3 is 15 residues long. The V and J ends lost 3 bases and 6 bases respectively, with 16 bases between them. The CDR3 sequence: CASSIDRRPVDTQYF. CDR3 nucleotides: TGTGCCAGTAGTATCGATCGGCGGCCGGTGGATACGCAGTATTTT.

The chain combines TRBV11-2 with TRBJ1-4, with 7 bases fitting TRBD1. With 4 bases clipped from V and 6 bases from J, the junction kept 11 bases outside the gene matches. This CDR3 spans 16 amino acids. Germline V gene sequence: CDR1 SGHAT, CDR2 FQNNGV. The chain's CDR3 is CASSSPIGGGYEKLFF. The CDR3 DNA sequence: TGTGCCAGCAGCTCCCCTATAGGGGGCGGTTATGAAAAACTGTTTTTT.

V usage is TRBV7-8 and J usage is TRBJ1-1, with TRBD1 matching over 8 bases. Germline V gives CDR1 SGHVS, CDR2 FQNEAQ. V lost 8 bases, J lost 3 bases, and 5 bases stayed unmatched. This CDR3 region has 13 residues. Here the CDR3 DNA reads TGTGCCAGCGGCGCAGGGGGCTACACTGAAGCTTTCTTT. This codes for CASGAGGYTEAFF.

This rearrangement joins TRBV7-9 to TRBJ1-4, with a possible D match to TRBD1 (5 bases). The V and J ends lost 3 bases and 6 bases respectively, with 20 bases between them. This CDR3 has 17 amino acids. The germline CDR1 and CDR2 sequences are SEHNR and FQNEAQ (reference sequence). CDR3 sequence reads: CASSLRRVGLGDEKLFF. CDR3 nucleotides: TGTGCCAGCAGCTTGCGGAGGGTGGGACTAGGTGATGAAAAACTGTTTTTT.

This rearrangement joins TRBV18 to TRBJ2-7; 8 nucleotides line up with TRBD1. Germline CDR1 KGHSH, CDR2 LQKENI. J lost 3 bases, V lost 6 bases, and 7 bases had no gene match. This CDR3 is 14 amino acids long. The CDR3 DNA sequence: TGTGCCAGCTCCCTCCAGACAGGGGTCTACGAGCAGTACTTC. Translating gives CASSLQTGVYEQYF.

V and J are TRBV4-2 and TRBJ1-1; 8 bases align to TRBD1. This CDR3 has 15 amino acids. The V gene's germline CDR1 is LGHNA and CDR2 YNFKEQ. Trimming cost V 4 bases and J 8 bases; bases outside gene matches: 12. The CDR3 here is CASSLSGGAGLEAFF. The CDR3 nucleotides are TGTGCCAGCAGCCTTTCAGGGGGCGCAGGGCTCGAAGCTTTCTTT.

This clone is a singleton in its sample. This CDR3 is CASSGKTGLTEAFF. The DNA of the CDR3 is TGTGCCAGCAGTGGAAAGACAGGGCTCACTGAAGCTTTCTTT. The V gene is TRBV2, the J gene TRBJ1-1, with TRBD1 matching over 7 bases. The CDR3 is 14 residues long. Trimming took 4 bases from V and 4 from J; bases not matched to a gene: 6. Germline V gene sequence: CDR1 SNHLY, CDR2 FYNNEI.

The V and J genes are TRBV19 and TRBJ1-2, with D possibly TRBD1 on 6 matching bases. Deletions cut 8 bases from V and 8 bases from J, with 24 bases between. The CDR3 has 15 amino acids. The germline gives CDR1 LNHDA, CDR2 SQIVND (reference sequence). The CDR3 protein is CASYHPGENVLGYTF. The DNA of the CDR3 is TGTGCCAGTTACCATCCAGGGGAGAATGTCTTAGGCTACACCTTC.

In this sample, this clone turned up a few times. The chain joins TRBV3-1 (or the pseudogene TRBV3-2) to TRBJ2-7; TRBD2 is a possible D gene (5 bases). The CDR3 loop spans 12 amino acids. Per germline, CDR1 LGHDT and CDR2 YNNKEL (reference sequence). The V end lost 4 bases, the J end lost 3 bases, and 7 bases lay between the germline ends. In DNA form, the CDR3 reads TGTGCCAGCAGCCCCCGGGGCTACGAGCAGTACTTC. This translates into CASSPRGYEQYF.

This sequence joins TRBV13 and TRBJ1-1, with TRBD1 matching over 9 bases. With V trimmed by 1 base and J by 1 base, 7 bases remained unmatched. CDR1 is PRHDT and CDR2 is FYEKMQ in the germline V gene (reference sequence). The CDR3 runs 17 residues. DNA for the CDR3: TGTGCCAGCAGCTTAGCGACCGGACAGGGGTCGAACACTGAAGCTTTCTTT. Amino acid sequence: CASSLATGQGSNTEAFF.

V is TRBV7-2 and J is TRBJ2-5; no clear D gene. The CDR3 extends over 12 amino acids. V was shortened by 5 bases and J by 4 bases, with 8 bases between the two germline ends. Germline V gene data show CDR1 as SGHTA and CDR2 as FQGNSA. DNA of the CDR3: TGTGCCAGCAGCATCCAACTAGAGACCCAGTACTTC. It codes for CASSIQLETQYF.

The table lists this clone with a count of one. The chain uses TRBV3-1 (or the pseudogene TRBV3-2) and TRBJ1-4; 7 nucleotides match TRBD1. Germline V lookup: CDR1 LGHDT, CDR2 YNNKEL (reference sequence). The CDR3 is 16 residues long. J was trimmed by 4 bases and V by 3 bases; bases with no gene match: 8. The DNA of the CDR3 is TGTGCCAGCAGCCAGACCACAGGGGTGGGTAATGAAAAACTGTTTTTT. Its protein product is CASSQTTGVGNEKLFF.

The chain carries TRBV7-2 and TRBJ2-1; the match to TRBD1 covers 8 bases. The CDR3 length is 12 residues. V lost 6 bases, J lost 12 bases, and 7 bases stayed unmatched. Germline CDR1 SGHTA, CDR2 FQGNSA. CDR3 in DNA: TGTGCCAGCAGGCTGACAGGGGAACGGCAGTTCTTC. This gives the protein CASRLTGERQFF.

This clone was seen a single time. The rearrangement uses TRBV3-1 (or the pseudogene TRBV3-2) and TRBJ1-4, with 9 bases aligning to TRBD1. This CDR3 region has 14 residues. Germline lookup yields CDR1 LGHDT and CDR2 YNNKEL (reference sequence). V lost 4 bases, J lost 6 bases, and 3 bases stayed unmatched. The CDR3 coding sequence is TGTGCCAGCAGCCCCGGGGACAGGGATGAAAAACTGTTTTTT. The encoded protein is CASSPGDRDEKLFF.

This chain uses TRBV6-5 with TRBJ1-6, with 8 positions matching TRBD1. The CDR3 runs 16 residues. Germline CDR1 MNHEY, CDR2 SVGAGI. The V and J ends lost 4 bases and 7 bases, in that order; junction bases with no gene match: 9. The CDR3 DNA is TGTGCCAGCAGTTTTCTACAGGGGGTCGAAAATTCACCCCTCCACTTT. Its translation: CASSFLQGVENSPLHF.

The rearrangement uses TRBV9 and TRBJ2-2, with 11 bases matching TRBD1. The J segment lost 6 bases and the V segment lost 0 bases, leaving 4 bases of the junction unmatched. The CDR3 is made up of 16 amino acids. The V gene's germline CDR1 is SGDLS and CDR2 YYNGEE. CDR3: CASSVAGQGGSGELFF. The CDR3 region has the DNA TGTGCCAGCAGCGTAGCGGGACAGGGGGGGTCCGGGGAGCTGTTTTTT. Drawing the rest from reference TRBV9 and TRBJ2-2, the complete variable domain is DSGVTQTPKHLITATGQRVTLRCSPRSGDLSVYWYQQSLDQGLQFLIQYYNGEERAKGNILERFSAQQFPDLHSELNLSSLELGDSALYFCASSVAGQGGSGELFFGEGSRLTVL.

The chain combines TRBV5-1 with TRBJ1-1; the match to TRBD1 covers 7 bases. The length of the CDR3 is 13 residues. Germline CDR1 reads SGHRS; CDR2 reads YFSETQ. V shed 6 bases, J shed 5 bases, and the junction held 7 bases outside the gene matches. CDR3 amino acids: CASIGQEGTEAFF. For the CDR3, the DNA is TGCGCCAGCATAGGACAGGAGGGGACTGAAGCTTTCTTT. The whole variable domain, filled in from reference TRBV5-1 and TRBJ1-1, reads KAGVTQTPRYLIKTRGQQVTLSCSPISGHRSVSWYQQTPGQGLQFLFEYFSETQRNKGNFPGRFSGRQFSNSRSEMNVSTLELGDSALYLCASIGQEGTEAFFGQGTRLTVV.

This chain links TRBV5-1 with TRBJ1-1; tentative D call: TRBD1 (5 bases). V lost 6 bases and J lost 1, with 13 bases in between. From germline, CDR1 is SGHRS and CDR2 YFSETQ. The CDR3 is 14 amino acids. The CDR3 is CASTWGLTNTEAFF. The DNA for the CDR3 is TGCGCCAGCACCTGGGGACTGACGAACACTGAAGCTTTCTTT.

This clone appeared a single time. The gene calls are TRBV9 and TRBJ1-1; TRBD1 aligns across 7 bases. CDR1 and CDR2 from the germline V gene are SGDLS and YYNGEE. This CDR3 has 14 amino acids. V trimming: 4 bases; J trimming: 5 bases; junction bases outside the gene matches: 8. The CDR3 region has the DNA TGTGCCAGCAGCCTGGAGGGGGCGCGGACTGAAGCTTTCTTT. Amino acid sequence: CASSLEGARTEAFF. The entire variable domain, with the rest obtained from reference TRBV9 and TRBJ1-1, is as follows: DSGVTQTPKHLITATGQRVTLRCSPRSGDLSVYWYQQSLDQGLQFLIQYYNGEERAKGNILERFSAQQFPDLHSELNLSSLELGDSALYFCASSLEGARTEAFFGQGTRLTVV.